A single T cell receptor (beta chain) is shown here with its context. The sample belongs to a study of blood T cell repertoires in COVID-19. Study-level information: T cells, B-cell-depleted T cells, or PBMCs provided the cDNA or gDNA that served as material.

The CDR3 is 13 amino acids. Germline loops: CDR1 SEHNR, CDR2 FQNEAQ (reference sequence). Trimming at V came to 5 bases and at J to 9 bases, leaving 8 bases not matched to a gene. TCRdb's table, derived via immunoSEQ multiplex PCR, lists solely in-frame clones and lacks some. The sample carries approximately 150,000 clones, about 85% recorded once. Seattle patients were enrolled during active infection and followed longitudinally. This sequence was found in a woman of 80 years or more with COVID-19, enrolled during active disease. The chain combines TRBV7-9 with TRBJ2-5; 8 bases are a match to TRBD2. The sequenced material came from peripheral blood. CDR3 loop: CASSPGRSGAQYF. The CDR3 DNA reads as TGTGCCAGCAGCCCCGGGCGTAGCGGGGCCCAGTACTTC. Full variable domain (outside the CDR3, taken from reference TRBV7-9 and TRBJ2-5): DTGVSQNPRHKITKRGQNVTFRCDPISEHNRLYWYRQTLGQGPEFLTYFQNEAQLEKSRLLSDRFSAERPKGSFSTLEIQRTEQGDSAMYLCASSPGRSGAQYFGPGTRLLVL.